This entry lists 24 T cell receptor beta chains sequenced from one sample in a study of blood T cells in healthy people across ages. A J-beta primer mix and a sample-barcoded 5' primer were used in a second PCR of about 6 to 12 cycles. A single record per CDR3 protein comes from TCRdb applying MiXCR to the 5' RACE reads. The data hold over 1,500,000 distinct CDR3 sequences, with roughly 52% observed a single time. The sample consisted of blood. Receptor source: a woman between 40 and 50 years old in good health.

This chain joins TRBV5-1 and TRBJ2-1; maybe TRBD1 (5 bases). The V and J ends lost 1 base and 9 bases respectively, with 14 bases between them. The CDR3 extends over 14 amino acids. Germline CDR1 reads SGHRS; CDR2 reads YFSETQ. CDR3 coding DNA: TGCGCCAGCAGCTTGCCAGGGAAAGGGGTTGAGCAGTTCTTC. Translated: CASSLPGKGVEQFF.

The chain has TRBV6-5 and TRBJ2-7, with D uncertain. V was cut by 4 bases and J by 1 base, with 17 bases left in between. The germline V gene encodes CDR1 MNHEY and CDR2 SVGAGI. The CDR3 consists of 16 residues. Here the CDR3 DNA reads TGTGCCAGCAGTTCTCCGGCGGCAACCCCGTCCTACGAGCAGTACTTC. Encoded protein: CASSSPAATPSYEQYF.

The chain links TRBV20-1 to TRBJ1-5; D perhaps matches TRBD1 (5 bases). V lost 6 bases, J lost 6 bases, and 12 bases lay in between. The CDR3 runs to 12 residues. From germline, CDR1 is DFQATT and CDR2 SNEGSKA (reference sequence). The CDR3 coding sequence is TGCAGTGCGACCGACCAGGGTCAGCCCCAGCATTTT. Amino acids: CSATDQGQPQHF.

The V gene is TRBV7-2, the J gene TRBJ1-1; maybe TRBD1 (6 bases). Trimming pared 5 bases from V and 7 bases from J, leaving 14 bases between. Germline-derived CDR1 and CDR2 are SGHTA and FQGNSA. The CDR3 contains 13 residues. This chain's CDR3 is CASSTQGGGEAFF. The CDR3 nucleotides are TGTGCCAGCAGCACGCAGGGAGGGGGTGAAGCTTTCTTT.

The chain joins TRBV28 to TRBJ2-7; D perhaps matches TRBD1 (6 bases). This CDR3 region has 14 residues. V was shortened by 4 bases and J by 3 bases, with 13 bases between the two germline ends. Germline V gives CDR1 MDHEN, CDR2 SYDVKM. The CDR3 bases are TGTGCCAGCAGTTCGACAGGTGTCCTCTACGAGCAGTACTTC. Encoded protein: CASSSTGVLYEQYF.

This clonotype was counted many times. The junction departs from the called germline gene at one end, perhaps through a read error. V is TRBV5-1 and J is TRBJ2-1; 7 bases are shared with TRBD1. In germline, CDR1 is SGHRS, CDR2 YFSETQ. CDR3 length: 15 residues. CDR3: CASSLGDSSYNEQFF. The CDR3 DNA sequence: TGTGCCAGCAGTCTCGGGGACAGCTCCTACAATGAGCAGTTCTTC.

V and J are TRBV11-1 and TRBJ2-3, with 9 bases lining up with TRBD2. Germline V gene lookup returns CDR1 SGHAT and CDR2 FQDESV (reference sequence). The CDR3 totals 17 residues. V lost 5 bases to trimming and J lost 5 bases; unmatched junction nucleotides: 14. Here the CDR3 reads CASSPKVGGGALDTQYF. The CDR3 nucleotides read TGTGCCAGCAGCCCAAAGGTCGGCGGGGGGGCCTTAGATACGCAGTATTTT.

The V gene is TRBV11-2, the J gene TRBJ2-7, with 7 bases fitting TRBD1. Germline V lookup: CDR1 SGHAT, CDR2 FQNNGV. V lost 5 bases and J lost 5; bases outside the gene matches: 12. The length of the CDR3 is 15 residues. CDR3 nucleotide sequence: TGTGCCAGCAGCAGTCGAGGACAGGCGGACCACGAGCAGTACTTC. Translated: CASSSRGQADHEQYF.

In its sample, this clonotype was seen a few times. The chain is built from TRBV7-2 and TRBJ2-1, with TRBD2 matching over 10 bases. Per the germline V gene, CDR1 is SGHTA and CDR2 is FQGNSA. The ends lost 3 bases at V and 7 bases at J; junction bases unmatched: 9. The CDR3 is 16 amino acids. The CDR3 protein is CASSLRPGLASNEQFF. CDR3 coding DNA: TGTGCCAGCAGCTTGAGACCGGGACTAGCGTCAAATGAGCAGTTCTTC.

This clonotype came up once. Germline is not matched at one junction end, which may reflect a read error. The rearrangement joins TRBV15 to TRBJ2-3; no clear D gene. This CDR3 comprises 14 residues. From germline, CDR1 is LNHNV and CDR2 YYDKDF (reference sequence). The CDR3 protein is CAASRGRGTDTQYF. CDR3 coding DNA: TGTGCCGCCAGCAGAGGAAGGGGCACAGATACGCAGTATTTT.

This clonotype was observed many times. The chain employs TRBV12-3 or TRBV12-4 and TRBJ2-1, with unresolved D. The V end lost 8 bases, the J end lost 8 bases, and 10 bases lay between the germline ends. This CDR3 comprises 11 residues. Written as DNA, the CDR3 is TGTGCCAGCTCTGCAACCGATGAGCAGTTCTTC. Translating it yields CASSATDEQFF.

This chain connects TRBV9 to TRBJ2-4; 12 bases align to TRBD2. The J call could be wrong; TRBJ2-5 is a better fit for the DNA end. The CDR3 has 17 residues. Germline lookup yields CDR1 SGDLS and CDR2 YYNGEE. The CDR3 spells CASSVSTSGGLQETQYF. The CDR3 region has the DNA TGTGCCAGCAGCGTAAGCACTAGCGGGGGGCTTCAAGAGACCCAGTACTTC.

The V call is TRBV21-1, the J call TRBJ1-2; the DNA was not used to check the table's D call, TRBD1. TRBV21-1 is assigned pseudogene status. The length of the CDR3 is 16 residues. CDR3 DNA: TGTGCCAGCAGCCAGAGGTGGACAGGGGAGGACTATGGCTACACCTTC. Its translation: CASSQRWTGEDYGYTF.

The chain joins TRBV6-2 or TRBV6-3 to TRBJ2-1; TRBD2 matches 9 bases. The CDR3 loop spans 15 amino acids. The V segment lost 6 bases and the J segment 5 bases; nucleotides outside the gene matches: 8. CDR1 MNHEY and CDR2 SVGEGT come from the germline V gene. CDR3 DNA: TGTGCCAGCAGCTCCGGGACTAGCTTCAACAATGAGCAGTTCTTC. It specifies CASSSGTSFNNEQFF.

This chain connects TRBV4-1 to TRBJ1-6; no clear D gene. CDR3 length equals 17 residues. CDR1 and CDR2 from the germline V gene are MGHRA and YSYEKL. Trimming removed 1 base at V and 0 bases at J, with 10 bases between. The DNA for the CDR3 is TGCGCCAGCAGCCAAGTAGTTGGGAGCTCCTATAATTCACCCCTCCACTTT. Its protein product is CASSQVVGSSYNSPLHF.

On this clonotype itself: This may come from a read error, since a much larger clone is one base off. The chain uses TRBV3-1 and TRBJ1-2, with a weak D call TRBD1 (6 bases). V was cut by 4 bases and J by 5 bases, with 17 bases left in between. In germline, CDR1 is LGHDT, CDR2 YNNKEL (reference sequence). CDR3 length: 15 residues. The CDR3 DNA sequence: TGTGCCAGCAGCCCCGGACTGGGGGCTTTTTATGGCTACACCTTC. Its translation is CASSPGLGAFYGYTF.

Only a few counts were recorded for this clonotype. The chain couples TRBV28 to TRBJ2-7; 8 nucleotides align to TRBD1. The CDR3 consists of 13 residues. V dropped 6 bases and J dropped 6; count of bases not matched to a gene: 7. Germline CDR1 is MDHEN and CDR2 is SYDVKM. The CDR3 DNA reads as TGTGCCAGCAGCGGACAGGGCTCACTCGAGCAGTACTTC. Encoded protein: CASSGQGSLEQYF.

CDR3: CASSPGDYSYNEQFF. The CDR3 DNA follows: TGTGCCAGCTCACCCGGGGACTACTCCTACAATGAGCAGTTCTTC. The gene calls are TRBV18 and TRBJ2-1; 7 nucleotides line up with TRBD2. The CDR3 loop spans 15 amino acids. CDR1 and CDR2 (germline): KGHSH, LQKENI. V dropped 3 bases and J dropped 0; count of bases not matched to a gene: 2.

This chain connects TRBV10-3 to TRBJ1-1; the D gene is possibly TRBD1 (5 bases). V was pared by 0 bases and J by 4 bases, with 18 bases between. Germline loops: CDR1 ENHRY, CDR2 SYGVKD. The CDR3 loop spans 17 amino acids. This chain's CDR3 is CAISESVWSGSGTEAFF. CDR3 coding DNA: TGTGCCATCAGTGAGTCAGTGTGGTCAGGGAGCGGCACTGAAGCTTTCTTT.

The J gene is TRBJ2-3, the V gene TRBV5-5, with D tentatively TRBD1 or TRBD2 (5 bases each). V lost 1 base and J lost 4, with 13 bases in between. CDR1 is SGHKS and CDR2 is YYEKEE in the germline V gene (reference sequence). The CDR3 spans 15 residues. The CDR3 DNA follows: TGTGCCAGCAGCTTGAGCAGGGATAGCGCAGATACGCAGTATTTT. Its protein is CASSLSRDSADTQYF.

In this sample, this clonotype turned up a few times. This chain uses TRBV20-1 with TRBJ2-5; TRBD2 is a possible D gene (6 bases). V gave up 5 bases and J gave up 11 bases, with 21 bases separating them. From germline, CDR1 is DFQATT and CDR2 SNEGSKA (reference sequence). The CDR3 consists of 13 residues. CDR3 region: CSALIGLIGQQYF. CDR3 DNA sequence: TGCAGTGCTTTGATCGGACTAATCGGGCAGCAGTACTTC.

The gene calls are TRBV12-3 or TRBV12-4 and TRBJ2-7, with 10 nucleotides matching TRBD1. This CDR3 comprises 16 residues. Trimming removed 5 bases from V and 5 bases from J; junction bases left unmatched: 12. The CDR3 region is CASSLSGQGLIDEQYF. In nucleotides, the CDR3 is TGTGCCAGCAGTCTCTCGGGACAGGGGTTAATCGACGAGCAGTACTTC.

This clonotype was counted a few times. The chain links TRBV5-1 to TRBJ2-7, with a possible D match to TRBD1 (5 bases). The length of the CDR3 is 17 residues. CDR1 is SGHRS, CDR2 YFSETQ, per germline. The V end was cut by 2 bases, the J end by 6 bases, with 24 bases between. The CDR3 protein is CASSFTFKQVPRREQYF. DNA for the CDR3: TGCGCCAGCAGCTTCACCTTCAAACAGGTGCCTAGGCGCGAGCAGTACTTC.

The chain links TRBV4-3 to TRBJ1-5; D gene uncertain. Germline V lookup: CDR1 LGHNA, CDR2 YSLEER. The CDR3 covers 19 residues. V was cut by 0 bases and J by 0 bases, with 18 bases left in between. The CDR3 protein is CASSQDIPPRGNSNQPQHF. CDR3 bases: TGCGCCAGCAGCCAAGATATCCCCCCCCGGGGAAATAGCAATCAGCCCCAGCATTTT.